Listed here are 9 T cell receptor beta chains from one sample, sequenced in a study of blood T cell repertoires in COVID-19. Here immunoSEQ multiplex PCR was the method, and the copy in TCRdb shows in-frame clones only, minus some. This table has about 130,000 clones, 70% to 80% appearing once. What was sequenced was peripheral blood. These receptor sequences come from a woman aged 70-85 years with COVID-19, enrolled during active disease.

This chain connects TRBV3-1 (or the pseudogene TRBV3-2) to TRBJ1-1; D may be TRBD1 (6 bases). V was cut by 8 bases and J by 4 bases, with 17 bases left in between. The length of the CDR3 is 14 residues. Germline values: CDR1 LGHDT, CDR2 YNNKEL (reference sequence). The CDR3 loop is CASDPQGFGTEAFF. DNA for the CDR3: TGTGCCAGCGACCCACAGGGATTTGGCACTGAAGCTTTCTTT.

This sequence joins TRBV19 and TRBJ1-2, with D possibly being TRBD1 (6 bases). The CDR3 sequence is 16 residues long. CDR1 is LNHDA and CDR2 is SQIVND in the germline V gene (reference sequence). V lost 0 bases and J 1 base, leaving 12 bases between the germline ends. CDR3 amino acids: CASSIDPGTNNYGYTF. DNA of the CDR3: TGTGCCAGTAGTATAGATCCGGGGACAAATAACTATGGCTACACCTTC.

The gene calls are TRBV6-6 and TRBJ1-1, with D tentatively TRBD1 (6 bases). Trimming removed 0 bases from V and 0 bases from J, with 11 bases in between. The CDR3 totals 16 residues. Germline CDR1 MNHNY, CDR2 SVGAGI (reference sequence). This CDR3 reads CASSYSRGALNTEAFF. The CDR3 DNA sequence: TGTGCCAGCAGTTACTCCCGGGGGGCCCTGAACACTGAAGCTTTCTTT.

This chain joins TRBV7-2 and TRBJ1-4, with D unclear. The CDR3 spans 15 residues. The ends were cut back, 1 base at V and 5 bases at J, with 11 bases in the middle. Per the germline V gene, CDR1 is SGHTA and CDR2 is FQGNSA. The CDR3 DNA is TGTGCCAGCAGCTTAGGACACATCATCAATGAAAAACTGTTTTTT. This encodes CASSLGHIINEKLFF.

V is TRBV5-4 and J is TRBJ1-2; the match to TRBD1 covers 7 bases. The CDR3 is 14 amino acids. Unmatched junction bases numbered 9, after V lost 6 bases and J lost 4 bases. From germline, CDR1 is SGHNT and CDR2 YYREEE (reference sequence). The CDR3 region has the DNA TGTGCCAGCACCCTACCGGGACAGCGCTATGGCTACACCTTC. Its translation is CASTLPGQRYGYTF.

This clone was observed a single time. The V and J genes are TRBV30 and TRBJ2-5; 8 bases are shared with TRBD1. The CDR3 contains 14 residues. In germline, CDR1 is GTSNPN, CDR2 SVGIG (reference sequence). Germline trimming cut 2 bases from V and 6 bases from J; bases unmatched to any gene: 8. The CDR3 loop reads CAWSPAGGLKTQYF. In DNA form, the CDR3 reads TGTGCCTGGAGTCCCGCAGGGGGCTTGAAGACCCAGTACTTC.

This clone showed up just a few times. This chain joins TRBV7-2 and TRBJ1-1; TRBD1 might be the D (6 bases). V gave up 5 bases and J gave up 5 bases, with 18 bases separating them. Germline V lookup: CDR1 SGHTA, CDR2 FQGNSA. This CDR3 spans 15 amino acids. In nucleotides, the CDR3 is TGTGCCAGCAGCCCGCAACAGGGAGGGAGGACTGAAGCTTTCTTT. Protein: CASSPQQGGRTEAFF.

There are a few counts of this clone. The rearrangement links TRBV4-1 to TRBJ2-7, with D possibly matching TRBD2 (6 bases). The germline V gene has CDR1 MGHRA and CDR2 YSYEKL. This CDR3 has 15 residues. V gave up 4 bases and J gave up 3 bases, with 16 bases separating them. The CDR3 sequence: CASSLGWGESYEQYF. CDR3 nucleotides: TGCGCCAGCAGCCTAGGGTGGGGGGAAAGCTACGAGCAGTACTTC.

The rearrangement joins TRBV28 to TRBJ2-1; 10 nucleotides match TRBD2. The CDR3 has 18 residues. The germline V gene has CDR1 MDHEN and CDR2 SYDVKM. With 3 bases clipped from V and 0 bases from J, the junction kept 8 bases outside the gene matches. The CDR3 protein is CASSLQRGGSYSYNEQFF. CDR3 DNA sequence: TGTGCCAGCAGTTTGCAGCGGGGGGGCTCGTACTCCTACAATGAGCAGTTCTTC.